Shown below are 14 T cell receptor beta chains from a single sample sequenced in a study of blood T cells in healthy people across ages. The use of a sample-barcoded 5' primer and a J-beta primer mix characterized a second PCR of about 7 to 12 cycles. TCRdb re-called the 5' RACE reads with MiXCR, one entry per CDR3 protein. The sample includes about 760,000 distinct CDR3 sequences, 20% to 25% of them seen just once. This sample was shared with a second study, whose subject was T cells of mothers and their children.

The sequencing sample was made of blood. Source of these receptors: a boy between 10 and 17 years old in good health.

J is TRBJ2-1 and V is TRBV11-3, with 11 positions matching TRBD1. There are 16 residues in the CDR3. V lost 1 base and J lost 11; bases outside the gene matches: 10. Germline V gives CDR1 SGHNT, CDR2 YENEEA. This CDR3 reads CASSLVSGTGGSKQFF. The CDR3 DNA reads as TGTGCCAGCAGCTTAGTTTCCGGGACAGGGGGATCCAAGCAGTTCTTC.

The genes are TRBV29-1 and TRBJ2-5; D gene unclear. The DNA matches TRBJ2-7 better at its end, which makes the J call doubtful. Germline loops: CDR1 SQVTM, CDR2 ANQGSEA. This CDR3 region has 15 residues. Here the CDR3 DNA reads TGCAGCGTTGAAGATCTAGGGCAGACCCCCTACGAGCAGTACTTC. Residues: CSVEDLGQTPYEQYF.

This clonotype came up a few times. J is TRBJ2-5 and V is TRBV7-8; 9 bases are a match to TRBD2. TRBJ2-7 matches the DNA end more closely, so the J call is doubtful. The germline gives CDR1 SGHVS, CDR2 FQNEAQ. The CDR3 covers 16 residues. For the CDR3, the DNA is TGTGCCAGCAGCTTGCGGGGGGGGCAGAACCCCTACGAGCAGTACTTC. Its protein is CASSLRGGQNPYEQYF.

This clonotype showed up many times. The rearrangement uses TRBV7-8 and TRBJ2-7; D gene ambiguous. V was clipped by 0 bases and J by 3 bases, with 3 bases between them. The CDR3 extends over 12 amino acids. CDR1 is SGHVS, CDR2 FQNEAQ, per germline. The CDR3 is CASSLAVYEQYF. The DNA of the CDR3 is TGTGCCAGCAGCTTAGCCGTCTACGAGCAGTACTTC.

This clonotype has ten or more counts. CDR3 nucleotide sequence: TGTGCCAGCAGCTTGGCCGGACAACCGAACACCGGGGAGCTGTTTTTT. Its translation: CASSLAGQPNTGELFF. This chain links TRBV5-6 with TRBJ2-2; D may be TRBD1 (5 bases). CDR3 length: 16 amino acids. Germline V gives CDR1 SGHDT, CDR2 YYEEEE. Trimming took off 0 bases at V and 0 bases at J, with 9 bases between the two ends.

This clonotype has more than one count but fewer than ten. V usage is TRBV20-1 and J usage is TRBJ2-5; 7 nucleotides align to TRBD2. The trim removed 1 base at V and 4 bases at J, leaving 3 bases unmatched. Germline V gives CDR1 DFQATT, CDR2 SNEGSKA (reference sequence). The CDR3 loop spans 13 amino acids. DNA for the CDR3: TGCAGTGCTAGAGTGCGGGGGTCAGAGACCCAGTACTTC. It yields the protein CSARVRGSETQYF.

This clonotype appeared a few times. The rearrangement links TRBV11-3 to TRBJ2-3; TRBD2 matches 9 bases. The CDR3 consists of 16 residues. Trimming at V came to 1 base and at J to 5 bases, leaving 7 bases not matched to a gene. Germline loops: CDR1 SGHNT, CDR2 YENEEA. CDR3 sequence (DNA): TGTGCCAGCAGCTTAGGAACCGGGACTAGCCGAGATACGCAGTATTTT. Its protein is CASSLGTGTSRDTQYF.

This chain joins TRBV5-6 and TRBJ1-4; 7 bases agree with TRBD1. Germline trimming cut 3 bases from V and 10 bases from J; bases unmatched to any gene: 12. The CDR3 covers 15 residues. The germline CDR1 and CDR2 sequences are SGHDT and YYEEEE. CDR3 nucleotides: TGTGCCAGCAGCTCGGGACAGAATTTTTTGGGAAAACTGTTTTTT. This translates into CASSSGQNFLGKLFF.

The CDR3 protein is CSAPDGASGDNEQFF. CDR3 bases: TGCAGTGCTCCCGACGGGGCTAGCGGGGATAATGAGCAGTTCTTC. V and J are TRBV20-1 and TRBJ2-1; 9 bases match TRBD2. J was trimmed by 7 bases and V by 5 bases; bases with no gene match: 12. Germline assignment: CDR1 DFQATT and CDR2 SNEGSKA (reference sequence). The length of the CDR3 is 15 residues.

The CDR3 DNA follows: TGCAGCGTTCCCTCGGCGGAAGGAGGGACAGATACGCAGTATTTT. Its translation is CSVPSAEGGTDTQYF. The chain employs TRBV29-1 and TRBJ2-3, with D possibly matching TRBD2 (6 bases). The CDR3 consists of 15 residues. Germline assignment: CDR1 SQVTM and CDR2 ANQGSEA. Trimming shortened V by 5 bases and J by 3 bases, and 18 bases separated the two germline ends.

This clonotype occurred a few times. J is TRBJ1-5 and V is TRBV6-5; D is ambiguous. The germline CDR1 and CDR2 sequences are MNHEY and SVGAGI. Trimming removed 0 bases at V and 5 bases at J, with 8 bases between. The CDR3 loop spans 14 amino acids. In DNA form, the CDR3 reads TGTGCCAGCAGTTACTCGAAGGTGTATCAGCCCCAGCATTTT. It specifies CASSYSKVYQPQHF.

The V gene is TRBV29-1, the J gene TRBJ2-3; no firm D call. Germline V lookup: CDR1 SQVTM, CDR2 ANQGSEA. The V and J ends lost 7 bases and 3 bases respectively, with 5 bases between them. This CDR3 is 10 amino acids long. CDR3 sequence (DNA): TGCAGCGCTAAAACAGATACGCAGTATTTT. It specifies CSAKTDTQYF.

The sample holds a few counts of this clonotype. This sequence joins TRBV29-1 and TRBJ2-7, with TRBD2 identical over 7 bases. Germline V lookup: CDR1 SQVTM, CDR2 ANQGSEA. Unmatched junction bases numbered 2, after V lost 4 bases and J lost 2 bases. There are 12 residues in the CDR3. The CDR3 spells CSVGTSAYEQYF. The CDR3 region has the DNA TGCAGCGTTGGAACTAGCGCCTACGAGCAGTACTTC.

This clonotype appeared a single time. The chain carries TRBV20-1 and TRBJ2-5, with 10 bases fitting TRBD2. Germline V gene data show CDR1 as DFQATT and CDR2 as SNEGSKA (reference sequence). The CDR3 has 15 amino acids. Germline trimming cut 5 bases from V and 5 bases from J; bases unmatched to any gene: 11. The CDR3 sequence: CSAASGGAIQETQYF. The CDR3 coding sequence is TGCAGTGCTGCCAGCGGGGGGGCCATTCAGGAGACCCAGTACTTC.